Shown below are 13 T cell receptor beta chains from a single sample sequenced in a study of siplizumab effects on memory and regulatory T cells. Profiled with immunoSEQ multiplex PCR; TCRdb holds only in-frame clones, not every one. There are approximately 100,000 clones in the sample; about nine tenths occur only once, and 12% lies in the top ten. Sequencing was performed on non-Treg CD4+ T cells sorted from blood. These receptor sequences come from a human donor in good health.

This chain links TRBV12-5 with TRBJ1-2; possibly TRBD1 for D (5 bases). Trimming shortened V by 9 bases and J by 3 bases, and 8 bases separated the two germline ends. CDR3 length: 11 amino acids. The germline V gene encodes CDR1 LGHNT and CDR2 FRNRAP. The CDR3 nucleotides read TGTGCTAGGGGGGTCTACTATGGCTACACCTTC. It is translated as CARGVYYGYTF. The variable domain in full, with the rest retrieved from reference TRBV12-5 and TRBJ1-2, is DARVTQTPRHKVTEMGQEVTMRCQPILGHNTVFWYRQTMMQGLELLAYFRNRAPLDDSGMPKDRFSAEMPDATLATLKIQPSEPRDSAVYFCARGVYYGYTFGSGTRLTVV.

This chain connects TRBV11-2 to TRBJ2-2; 9 bases agree with TRBD2. Germline V CDR1 and CDR2: SGHAT, FQNNGV. CDR3 length: 16 residues. The V and J ends lost 8 bases and 7 bases, in that order; junction bases with no gene match: 14. CDR3 DNA sequence: TGTGCCAGCCAAGAGGGAGCTAGCGGGATGGGCGGGGAGCTGTTTTTT. Protein sequence: CASQEGASGMGGELFF. The full variable domain, in which reference TRBV11-2 and TRBJ2-2 provide the parts outside the CDR3, is EAGVAQSPRYKIIEKRQSVAFWCNPISGHATLYWYQQILGQGPKLLIQFQNNGVVDDSQLPKDRFSAERLKGVDSTLKIQPAKLEDSAVYLCASQEGASGMGGELFFGEGSRLTVL.

The V gene is TRBV6-4, the J gene TRBJ2-1, with D possibly being TRBD2 (6 bases). The germline CDR1 and CDR2 sequences are MRHNA and SNTAGT. V lost 5 bases to trimming and J lost 8 bases, with 16 bases between them. The CDR3 length is 14 residues. Here the CDR3 reads CASSLGGGSYEQFF. CDR3 nucleotide sequence: TGTGCCAGCAGTTTAGGAGGAGGGAGCTATGAGCAGTTCTTC.

This clone came up a few times. The V gene is TRBV11-3, the J gene TRBJ1-2; 8 positions agree with TRBD1. The CDR3 is 15 amino acids. V gave up 4 bases and J gave up 4 bases; unmatched junction bases: 8. Germline CDR1 is SGHNT and CDR2 is YENEEA. The CDR3 region has the DNA TGTGCCAGCAGCTCCATGTCTCAGGGGGCCTATGGCTACACCTTC. As protein: CASSSMSQGAYGYTF.

The chain joins TRBV2 to TRBJ1-3; no firm D call. CDR3 length equals 13 residues. V was cut by 6 bases and J by 0 bases, with 6 bases left in between. Germline loops: CDR1 SNHLY, CDR2 FYNNEI. CDR3 DNA: TGTGCCAGCAGAGTGAGCTCTGGAAACACCATATATTTT. Its protein product is CASRVSSGNTIYF.

This chain links TRBV5-1 with TRBJ2-3; TRBD1 matches at 9 bases. Losses at the gene ends were 1 base for V and 0 bases for J; bases not matched to a gene: 3. Germline lookup yields CDR1 SGHRS and CDR2 YFSETQ. The CDR3 has 16 amino acids. The CDR3 region is CASSLPTGGSTDTQYF. CDR3 nucleotide sequence: TGCGCCAGCAGCTTGCCGACAGGGGGGAGCACAGATACGCAGTATTTT.

The rearrangement uses TRBV9 and TRBJ2-6; no clear D. Germline V CDR1 and CDR2: SGDLS, YYNGEE. Trimming stripped 0 bases from V and 2 bases from J, with 3 bases between. The CDR3 totals 14 residues. CDR3 coding DNA: TGTGCCAGCAGCGTAGGGGCTGGGGCCAACGTCCTGACTTTC. It yields the protein CASSVGAGANVLTF.

The chain uses TRBV6-5 and TRBJ2-5, with unresolved D. The CDR3 contains 12 residues. Germline V gene data show CDR1 as MNHEY and CDR2 as SVGAGI. With 4 bases removed from V and 2 bases from J, the gap between germline ends came to 5 bases. CDR3 DNA sequence: TGTGCCAGCAGTTCGGATCAAGAGACCCAGTACTTC. It codes for CASSSDQETQYF.

This clone has just one count. The chain links TRBV14 to TRBJ2-3; tentatively, D is TRBD1 (6 bases). Germline-derived CDR1 and CDR2 are SGHDN and FVKESK. Trimming took 6 bases from V and 5 from J, leaving 12 bases between them. The CDR3 contains 13 residues. This chain's CDR3 is CASRGAGLDTQYF. In DNA form, the CDR3 reads TGTGCCAGCAGGGGGGCAGGGCTAGATACGCAGTATTTT. The full variable domain, in which reference TRBV14 and TRBJ2-3 provide the parts outside the CDR3, is EAGVTQFPSHSVIEKGQTVTLRCDPISGHDNLYWYRRVMGKEIKFLLHFVKESKQDESGMPNNRFLAERTGGTYSTLKVQPAELEDSGVYFCASRGAGLDTQYFGPGTRLTVL.

The V call is TRBV30, the J call TRBJ1-2; D is undetermined. V was clipped by 8 bases and J by 0 bases, with 16 bases between them. CDR1 and CDR2 (germline): GTSNPN, SVGIG (reference sequence). The CDR3 is made up of 14 amino acids. The CDR3 DNA follows: TGTGCCAGCAGCTCCGCGGGAGCTAACTATGGCTACACCTTC. Protein sequence: CASSSAGANYGYTF.

This clone appeared once. The CDR3 loop reads CASNTGQYTEAFF. Written as DNA, the CDR3 is TGTGCCAGCAACACAGGACAGTATACTGAAGCTTTCTTT. The chain has TRBV5-6 and TRBJ1-1; possible D gene TRBD1, 6 bases. The CDR3 is made up of 13 amino acids. Germline loops: CDR1 SGHDT, CDR2 YYEEEE. V shed 6 bases and J shed 5 bases, with 14 bases lying between them.

This sequence joins TRBV5-1 and TRBJ2-3; D not certain. Germline values: CDR1 SGHRS, CDR2 YFSETQ. The length of the CDR3 is 15 residues. Between the trimmed V and J ends, which lost 0 bases and 4 bases, there was a span of 12 bases. CDR3 amino acids: CASSLVSSLSDTQYF. DNA of the CDR3: TGCGCCAGCAGCTTGGTTAGTTCCCTATCAGATACGCAGTATTTT. The complete variable domain, with remaining parts taken from reference TRBV5-1 and TRBJ2-3, reads KAGVTQTPRYLIKTRGQQVTLSCSPISGHRSVSWYQQTPGQGLQFLFEYFSETQRNKGNFPGRFSGRQFSNSRSEMNVSTLELGDSALYLCASSLVSSLSDTQYFGPGTRLTVL.

The count of this clone is one. The gene calls are TRBV29-1 and TRBJ2-4; D uncertain. Germline CDR1 is SQVTM and CDR2 is ANQGSEA. The CDR3 extends over 11 amino acids. V gave up 6 bases and J gave up 6 bases, with 9 bases separating them. The CDR3 protein is CSVATGNIQYF. The CDR3 DNA reads as TGCAGCGTAGCGACTGGAAACATTCAGTACTTC.